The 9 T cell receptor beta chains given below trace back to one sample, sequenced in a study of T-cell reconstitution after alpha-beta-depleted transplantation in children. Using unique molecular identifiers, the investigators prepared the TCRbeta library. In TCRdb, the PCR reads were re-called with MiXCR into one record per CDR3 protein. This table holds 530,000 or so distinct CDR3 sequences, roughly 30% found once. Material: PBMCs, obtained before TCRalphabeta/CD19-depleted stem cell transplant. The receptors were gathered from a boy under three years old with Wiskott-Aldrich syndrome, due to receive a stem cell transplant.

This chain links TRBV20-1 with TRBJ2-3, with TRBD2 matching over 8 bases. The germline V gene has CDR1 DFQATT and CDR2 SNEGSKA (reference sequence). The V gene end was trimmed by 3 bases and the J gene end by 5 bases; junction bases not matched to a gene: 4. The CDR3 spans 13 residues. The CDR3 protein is CSASRTSGDTQYF. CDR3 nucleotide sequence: TGCAGTGCTAGCCGCACTAGCGGAGATACGCAGTATTTT.

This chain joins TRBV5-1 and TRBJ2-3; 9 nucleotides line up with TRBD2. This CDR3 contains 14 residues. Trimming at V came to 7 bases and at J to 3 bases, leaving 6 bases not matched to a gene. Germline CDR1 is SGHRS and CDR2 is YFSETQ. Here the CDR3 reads CASGELAGTDTQYF. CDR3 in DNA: TGCGCCAGCGGGGAGCTAGCGGGGACAGATACGCAGTATTTT.

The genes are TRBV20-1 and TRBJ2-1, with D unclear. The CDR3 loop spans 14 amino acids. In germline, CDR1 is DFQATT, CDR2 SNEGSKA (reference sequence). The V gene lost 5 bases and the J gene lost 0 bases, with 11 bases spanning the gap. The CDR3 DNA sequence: TGCAGTGCTGTACTGGAGCCCTCCTACAATGAGCAGTTCTTC. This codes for CSAVLEPSYNEQFF.

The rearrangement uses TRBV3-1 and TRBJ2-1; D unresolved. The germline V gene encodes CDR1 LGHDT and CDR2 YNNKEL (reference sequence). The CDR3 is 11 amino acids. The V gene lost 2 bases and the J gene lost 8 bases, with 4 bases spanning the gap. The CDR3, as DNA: TGTGCCAGCAGCCAAACCTATGAGCAGTTCTTC. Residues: CASSQTYEQFF.

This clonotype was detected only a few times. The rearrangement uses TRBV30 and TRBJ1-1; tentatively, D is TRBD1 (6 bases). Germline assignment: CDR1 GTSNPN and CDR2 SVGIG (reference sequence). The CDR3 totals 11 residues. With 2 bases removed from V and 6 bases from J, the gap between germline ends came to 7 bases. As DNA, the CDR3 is TGTGCCTGGAGTAACAGGGCTGAAGCTTTCTTT. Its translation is CAWSNRAEAFF.

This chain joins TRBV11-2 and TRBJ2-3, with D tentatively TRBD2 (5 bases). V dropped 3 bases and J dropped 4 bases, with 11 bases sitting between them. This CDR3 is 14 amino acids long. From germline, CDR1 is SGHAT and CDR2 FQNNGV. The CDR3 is CASSLSSGADTQYF. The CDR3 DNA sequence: TGTGCCAGCAGCTTGAGCAGCGGTGCAGATACGCAGTATTTT.

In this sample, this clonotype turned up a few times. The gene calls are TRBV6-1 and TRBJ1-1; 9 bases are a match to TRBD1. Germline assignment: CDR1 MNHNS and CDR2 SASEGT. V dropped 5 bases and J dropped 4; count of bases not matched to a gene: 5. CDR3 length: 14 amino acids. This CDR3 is CASSPTGGVTEAFF. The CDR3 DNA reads TGTGCCAGCAGTCCTACAGGGGGCGTCACTGAAGCTTTCTTT.

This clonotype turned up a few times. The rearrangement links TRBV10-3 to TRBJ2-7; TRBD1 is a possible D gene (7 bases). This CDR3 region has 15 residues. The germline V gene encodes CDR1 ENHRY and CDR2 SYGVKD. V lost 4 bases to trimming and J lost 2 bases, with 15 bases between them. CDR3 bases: TGTGCCATCAGTGCCATAGCAGGGGGGCCCTACGAGCAGTACTTC. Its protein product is CAISAIAGGPYEQYF.

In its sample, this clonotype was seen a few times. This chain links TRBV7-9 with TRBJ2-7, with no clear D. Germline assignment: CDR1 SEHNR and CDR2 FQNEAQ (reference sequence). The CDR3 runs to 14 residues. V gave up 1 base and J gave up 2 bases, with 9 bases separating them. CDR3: CASSLDRIPYEQYF. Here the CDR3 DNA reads TGTGCCAGCAGCTTAGATCGGATTCCCTACGAGCAGTACTTC.